The 5 T cell receptor beta chains below were found in one sample sequenced in a study of T cell responses to AZD1222 COVID-19 vaccine. Sequencing was performed with immunoSEQ multiplex PCR; in TCRdb, only in-frame clones are kept and a portion is missing. The table records fewer than 200,000 clones, more than 90% of them present only once. The sample in question was peripheral blood, obtained on day 0 of AZD1222 vaccination. These receptors came from an adult in good health.

The chain combines TRBV19 with TRBJ2-2; D is unresolved. V was clipped by 8 bases and J by 5 bases, with 12 bases between them. There are 13 residues in the CDR3. Germline V gives CDR1 LNHDA, CDR2 SQIVND (reference sequence). CDR3: CASGKEVTGELFF. DNA for the CDR3: TGTGCCAGTGGAAAGGAAGTAACCGGGGAGCTGTTTTTT.

The gene calls are TRBV19 and TRBJ1-1; 7 bases agree with TRBD1. The V gene's germline CDR1 is LNHDA and CDR2 SQIVND (reference sequence). J was trimmed by 5 bases and V by 6 bases; bases with no gene match: 9. The CDR3 covers 14 residues. The CDR3 DNA reads TGTGCCAGTAGCCTTAGACAGGGCAGTACTGAAGCTTTCTTT. It specifies CASSLRQGSTEAFF.

This chain links TRBV30 with TRBJ1-1, with a tentative D call TRBD1 (5 bases). In germline, CDR1 is GTSNPN, CDR2 SVGIG (reference sequence). V was pared by 2 bases and J by 5 bases, with 12 bases between. The CDR3 contains 13 residues. Here the CDR3 reads CAWSSGGWTEAFF. The CDR3 bases are TGTGCCTGGAGTAGCGGGGGATGGACTGAAGCTTTCTTT.

The chain carries TRBV7-2 and TRBJ1-2; TRBD1 matches at 9 bases. With 5 bases clipped from V and 8 bases from J, the junction kept 15 bases outside the gene matches. The CDR3 has 16 residues. Germline V gives CDR1 SGHTA, CDR2 FQGNSA. The CDR3, as DNA: TGTGCCAGCAGCCCCCGAACAGTACAGGGGGCGAGGGGCTACACCTTC. This translates into CASSPRTVQGARGYTF. Using reference TRBV7-2 and TRBJ1-2 for the parts outside the CDR3, the full variable domain is GAGVSQSPSNKVTEKGKDVELRCDPISGHTALYWYRQSLGQGLEFLIYFQGNSAPDKSGLPSDRFSAERTGGSVSTLTIQRTQQEDSAVYLCASSPRTVQGARGYTFGSGTRLTVV.

V usage is TRBV24-1 and J usage is TRBJ1-1; 10 nucleotides match TRBD1. After removal of 10 bases from V and 3 bases from J, the junction contained 4 bases not matched to a gene. Germline CDR1 reads KGHDR; CDR2 reads SFDVKD. This CDR3 spans 13 amino acids. The CDR3 region has the DNA TGTGCCACGCGACAGGGGGCGCACACTGAAGCTTTCTTT. Its translation: CATRQGAHTEAFF.